This T cell receptor beta chain was documented in a study of molecular identifiers for immune sequencing clone quantification. Looking at the study overall: Split five ways in replicates, RNA from about 20,000 or 100,000 naive CD8 cells had four portions sequenced.

Findings of the study overall: Highly expanded clones may be undercounted when identical TCR molecules share barcodes.

The CDR3 covers 11 residues. CDR1 SGHAT and CDR2 FQNNGV come from the germline V gene. TCRdb independently ran MiXCR on the PCR reads; one entry per CDR3 protein. The table shows about 98,000 distinct CDR3 sequences, with under 40% occurring only once. Comment on this clonotype: Its antigen remains unidentified. One end of the junction varies from germline; a read error may be responsible.

Libraries from naive CD8 cells were generated from roughly 21,000 to 960,000 sorted cells (with 10%, 30% or 50% RNA). Naive CD8 T cells were sorted, and the gate applied was CD8+CD4-CCR7+CD45RA+. The sequence was collected from a human donor in good health. Some libraries in this study had Jurkat cell RNA spiked in. Sequencing was performed on naive CD8+ T cells from blood, with Jurkat cell RNA spiked in. This sample's subset: FACS-sorted CD8+CD4-CCR7+CD45RA+ naive T cells. The chain uses TRBV11-2 and TRBJ2-7; D possibly corresponds to TRBD1 (6 bases). In DNA form, the CDR3 reads TGTGCCAGCAGCTCTCTGGGACACGGGGACTTC. Translated: CASSSLGHGDF. The variable domain in full, with the rest retrieved from reference TRBV11-2 and TRBJ2-7, is EAGVAQSPRYKIIEKRQSVAFWCNPISGHATLYWYQQILGQGPKLLIQFQNNGVVDDSQLPKDRFSAERLKGVDSTLKIQPAKLEDSAVYLCASSSLGHGDFGPGTRLTVT.